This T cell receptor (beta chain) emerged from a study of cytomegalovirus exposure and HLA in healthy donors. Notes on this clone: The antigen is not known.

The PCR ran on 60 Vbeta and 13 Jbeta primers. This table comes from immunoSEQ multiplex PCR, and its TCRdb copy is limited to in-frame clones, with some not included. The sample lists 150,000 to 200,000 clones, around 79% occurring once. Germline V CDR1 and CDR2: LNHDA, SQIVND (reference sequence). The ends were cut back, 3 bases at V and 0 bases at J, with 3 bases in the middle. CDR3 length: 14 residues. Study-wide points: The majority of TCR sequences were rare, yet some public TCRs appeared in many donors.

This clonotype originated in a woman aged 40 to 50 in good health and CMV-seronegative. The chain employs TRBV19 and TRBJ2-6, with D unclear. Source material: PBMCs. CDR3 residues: CASSMYSGANVLTF. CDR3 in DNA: TGTGCCAGTAGTATGTACTCTGGGGCCAACGTCCTGACTTTC.